In its sample, the clone carrying this T cell receptor beta chain was seen a few times. Its antigen remains unidentified. A J-beta primer mix and a sample-barcoded 5' primer were used in a second PCR of roughly 6 to 11 cycles. Per sample, CDR3-containing paired-end reads numbered at least 3 million. TCRdb called the 5' RACE reads again in MiXCR, with one record for every CDR3 protein. Among some 1.5 million distinct CDR3 sequences listed, less than 45% were seen once. This record comes from a study of blood T cells in healthy people across ages. Points from the study as a whole: PBMCs went unsorted, and a conclusive naive versus antigen-experienced comparison was therefore prevented.

Trimming left V 11 bases short and J 2 bases short, with 14 bases between. This CDR3 has 13 amino acids. Germline CDR1 reads MNHEY; CDR2 reads SVGEGT. This clonotype originated in a woman aged 18 to 35 in good health. This chain links TRBV6-2 or TRBV6-3 with TRBJ2-3; weak D call: TRBD2 (6 bases). Sequencing used blood. The CDR3 region has the DNA TGTGCCGGAGGGACTCAAGCCACAGATACGCAGTATTTT. Its translation: CAGGTQATDTQYF.